This T cell receptor (beta chain) was observed in a study of spatial heterogeneity in lung cancer. TCRdb analysed the 5' RACE reads with MiXCR anew, one entry per CDR3 protein. The sample contains around 48,000 distinct CDR3 sequences, about 5.8% of which appear only once. Time point noted: sample taken at primary tumor resection. A total of some 70 untreated early-stage non-small cell lung cancer patients served as donors. The ends were cut back, 0 bases at V and 6 bases at J, with 12 bases in the middle. The CDR3 consists of 14 residues. CDR1 is GTSNPN and CDR2 is SVGIG in the germline V gene (reference sequence).

The rearrangement uses TRBV30 and TRBJ1-5; D unresolved. This clonotype originated in a male donor with early-stage non-small cell lung cancer. The specimen was PBMCs, collected at surgery. The CDR3 coding sequence is TGTGCCTGGAGTGTAGGAGGAGGAATTCAGCCCCAGCATTTT. Protein sequence: CAWSVGGGIQPQHF. Drawing the rest from reference TRBV30 and TRBJ1-5, the complete variable domain is SQTIHQWPATLVQPVGSPLSLECTVEGTSNPNLYWYRQAAGRGLQLLFYSVGIGQISSEVPQNLSASRPQDRQFILSSKKLLLSDSGFYLCAWSVGGGIQPQHFGDGTRLSIL.